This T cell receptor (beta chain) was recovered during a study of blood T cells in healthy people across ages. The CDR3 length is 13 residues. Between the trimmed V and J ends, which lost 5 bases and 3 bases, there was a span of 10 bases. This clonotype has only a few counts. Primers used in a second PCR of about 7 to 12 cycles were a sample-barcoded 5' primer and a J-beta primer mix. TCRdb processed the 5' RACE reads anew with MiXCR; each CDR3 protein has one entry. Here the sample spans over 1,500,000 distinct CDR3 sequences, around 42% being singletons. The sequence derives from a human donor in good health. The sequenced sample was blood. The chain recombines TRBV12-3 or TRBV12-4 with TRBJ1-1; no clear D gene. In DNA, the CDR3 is TGTGCCAGCAGTCCGGCGGACTACACTGAAGCTTTCTTT. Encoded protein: CASSPADYTEAFF.